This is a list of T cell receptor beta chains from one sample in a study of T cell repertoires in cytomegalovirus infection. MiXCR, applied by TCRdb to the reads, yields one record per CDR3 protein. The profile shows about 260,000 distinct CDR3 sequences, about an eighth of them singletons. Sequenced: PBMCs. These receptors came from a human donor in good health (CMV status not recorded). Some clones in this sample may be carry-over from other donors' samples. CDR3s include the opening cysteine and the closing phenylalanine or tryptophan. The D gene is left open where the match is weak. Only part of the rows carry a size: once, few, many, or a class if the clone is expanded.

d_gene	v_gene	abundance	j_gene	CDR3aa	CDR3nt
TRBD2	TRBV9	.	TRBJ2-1	CASSPTGTSGNEQFF	TGTGCCAGCAGTCCAACCGGGACTAGCGGGAATGAGCAGTTCTTC
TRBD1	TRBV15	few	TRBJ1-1	CATSRERTGPRMNTEAFF	TGTGCCACCAGCAGAGAAAGGACAGGGCCGCGCATGAACACTGAAGCTTTCTTT
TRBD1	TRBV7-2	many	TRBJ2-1	CASSFDRGPGEQFF	TGTGCCAGCAGCTTTGACAGGGGGCCGGGTGAGCAGTTCTTC
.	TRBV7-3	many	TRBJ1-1	CASSSGQITEAFF	TGTGCCAGCAGCTCGGGACAAATCACTGAAGCTTTCTTT
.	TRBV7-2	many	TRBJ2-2	CASSLWAQTGELFF	TGTGCCAGCAGCTTATGGGCACAGACCGGGGAGCTGTTTTTT
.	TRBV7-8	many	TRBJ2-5	CASSPRETQYF	TGTGCCAGCAGCCCCCGGGAGACCCAGTACTTC
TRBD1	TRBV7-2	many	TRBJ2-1	CASSSLGDSRREQFF	TGTGCCAGCAGCTCCTTGGGGGACAGCAGGCGTGAGCAGTTCTTC
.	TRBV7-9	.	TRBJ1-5	CASSLDGVGNQPQHF	TGTGCCAGCAGCTTAGACGGGGTGGGCAATCAGCCCCAGCATTTT
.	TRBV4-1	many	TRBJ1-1	CASSQWSLRDSEAFF	TGCGCCAGCAGCCAATGGTCCTTAAGGGACTCTGAAGCTTTCTTT
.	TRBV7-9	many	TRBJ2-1	CATGGRETNNEQFF	TGTGCCACCGGTGGCAGGGAAACGAACAATGAGCAGTTCTTC
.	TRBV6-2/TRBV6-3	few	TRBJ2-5	CASRRGGETQYF	TGTGCCAGCAGAAGAGGCGGGGAGACCCAGTACTTC
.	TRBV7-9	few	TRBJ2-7	CASSFLGAGEQYF	TGTGCCAGCAGCTTCCTTGGGGCGGGGGAGCAGTACTTC
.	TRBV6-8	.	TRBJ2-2	CASSSLRRDPDTGELFF	TGTGCCAGCAGTTCTCTACGACGGGACCCCGACACCGGGGAGCTGTTTTTT
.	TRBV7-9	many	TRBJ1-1	CASSLGGVPDTFF	TGTGCCAGCAGCTTAGGAGGGGTCCCGGATACTTTCTTT
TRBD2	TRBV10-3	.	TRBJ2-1	CAISQLAGGSSYNEQFF	TGTGCCATCAGCCAACTGGCGGGAGGGAGCTCCTACAATGAGCAGTTCTTC
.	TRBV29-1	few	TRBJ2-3	CSLTPGHLMDTQYF	TGCAGCCTAACACCGGGACACCTCATGGATACGCAGTATTTT
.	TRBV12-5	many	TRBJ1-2	CASGWGLANYGYTF	TGTGCTAGTGGTTGGGGACTTGCGAACTATGGCTACACCTTC
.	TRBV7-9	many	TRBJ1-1	CASSLGGSEAFF	TGTGCCAGCAGCTTAGGAGGGAGTGAAGCTTTCTTT
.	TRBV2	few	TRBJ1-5	CASAGQFNQPQHF	TGTGCCAGCGCCGGACAGTTCAATCAGCCCCAGCATTTT
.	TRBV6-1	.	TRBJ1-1	CASSEVTGDTEAFF	TGTGCCAGCAGTGAAGTTACAGGTGACACTGAAGCTTTCTTT
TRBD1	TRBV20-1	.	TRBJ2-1	CSARVPGQRPEQFF	TGCAGTGCTAGAGTCCCGGGACAGCGACCGGAGCAGTTCTTC
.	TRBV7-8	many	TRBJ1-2	CASSLATLNYGYTF	TGTGCCAGCAGCTTAGCAACCCTAAACTATGGCTACACCTTC
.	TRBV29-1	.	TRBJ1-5	CSVGANTHSNQPQHF	TGCAGCGTTGGTGCGAATACCCATAGCAATCAGCCCCAGCATTTT
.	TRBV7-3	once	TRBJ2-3	CASSATGIGTDTQYF	TGTGCCAGCAGCGCCACAGGGATCGGCACAGATACGCAGTATTTT
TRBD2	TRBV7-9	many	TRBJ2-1	CASSRPSGSYNEQFF	TGTGCCAGCAGCCGGCCTAGCGGGAGTTACAATGAGCAGTTCTTC
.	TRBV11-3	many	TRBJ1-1	CASSLYGENTEAFF	TGTGCCAGCAGCTTATACGGGGAGAACACTGAAGCTTTCTTT
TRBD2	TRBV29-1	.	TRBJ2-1	CSVAGTSGSKFGNEQFF	TGCAGCGTTGCCGGGACTAGCGGGAGCAAGTTTGGAAATGAGCAGTTCTTC
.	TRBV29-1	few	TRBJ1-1	CSVLTGSREAFF	TGCAGCGTTCTTACAGGGTCCCGAGAAGCTTTCTTT
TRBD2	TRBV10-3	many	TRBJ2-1	CAISGSGTSGSHEQFF	TGTGCCATCAGTGGATCCGGGACTAGCGGGAGCCATGAGCAGTTCTTC
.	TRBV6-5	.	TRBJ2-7	CASSYRALGIHYEQYF	TGTGCCAGCAGTTACAGAGCCCTCGGGATCCACTACGAGCAGTACTTC
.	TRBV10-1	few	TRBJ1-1	CASSSYSWGTPPEAFF	TGCGCCAGCAGTTCCTATTCTTGGGGAACCCCTCCCGAAGCTTTCTTT
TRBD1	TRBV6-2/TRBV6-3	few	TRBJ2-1	CASSFRQGAYNEQFF	TGTGCCAGCAGTTTCCGACAGGGTGCCTACAATGAGCAGTTCTTC
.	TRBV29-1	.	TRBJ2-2	CSVGPGAHTGELFF	TGCAGCGTGGGGCCAGGAGCGCATACCGGGGAGCTGTTTTTT
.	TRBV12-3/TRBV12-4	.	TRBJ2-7	CASSLRGGLRSYEQYF	TGTGCCAGCAGTTTGAGGGGTGGACTACGCTCCTACGAGCAGTACTTC
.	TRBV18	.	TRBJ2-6	CASSPAGTASSGANVLTF	TGTGCCAGCTCACCAGCCGGGACGGCAAGCTCTGGGGCCAACGTCCTGACTTTC
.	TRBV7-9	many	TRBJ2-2	CASTVLALLDTGELFF	TGTGCCAGCACCGTCCTAGCGCTTCTGGACACCGGGGAGCTGTTTTTT
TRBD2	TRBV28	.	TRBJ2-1	CASSPSGGGTWHEQFF	TGTGCCAGCAGTCCGTCAGGCGGGGGAACTTGGCATGAGCAGTTCTTC
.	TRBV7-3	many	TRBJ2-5	CASSLADRETQYF	TGTGCCAGCAGCTTAGCAGACAGAGAGACCCAGTACTTC
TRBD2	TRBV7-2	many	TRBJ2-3	CASSRPGLASADTQYF	TGTGCCAGCAGTCGACCGGGACTAGCGTCGGCAGATACGCAGTATTTT
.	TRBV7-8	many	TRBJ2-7	CASSLSDSRDYEQYF	TGTGCCAGCAGCTTATCGGACAGTAGAGACTACGAGCAGTACTTC
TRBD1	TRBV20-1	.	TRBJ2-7	CSAKPWTGYEQYF	TGCAGTGCCAAACCCTGGACAGGGTACGAGCAGTACTTC
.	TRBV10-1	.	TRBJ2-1	CASSESGKFGQFF	TGCGCCAGCAGTGAGTCTGGGAAATTCGGACAGTTCTTC
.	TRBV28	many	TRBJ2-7	CASRTSEGSSYEQYF	TGTGCCAGCAGGACCTCAGAAGGCAGCTCCTACGAGCAGTACTTC
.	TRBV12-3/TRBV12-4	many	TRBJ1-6	CASSLLLGNSPLHF	TGTGCCAGCAGCTTATTATTAGGGAATTCACCCCTCCACTTT
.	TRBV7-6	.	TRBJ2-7	CASSPGPGYSYEQYF	TGTGCCAGCAGCCCAGGACCGGGTTACTCCTACGAGCAGTACTTC
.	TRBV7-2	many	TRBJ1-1	CASSSTVNTEAFF	TGTGCCAGCAGCTCGACAGTGAACACTGAAGCTTTCTTT
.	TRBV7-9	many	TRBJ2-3	CASSLASLGDTQYF	TGTGCCAGCAGCTTAGCCTCGCTGGGAGATACGCAGTATTTT
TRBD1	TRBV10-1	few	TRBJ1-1	CASSEGSPDRLDTEAFF	TGCGCCAGCAGTGAGGGGTCCCCGGACAGGTTGGACACTGAAGCTTTCTTT